The T cell receptor (beta chain) under discussion was sequenced for a study of T cell responses to AZD1222 COVID-19 vaccine (dated by TCRdb to about 2021). Background for the entire study: TCR sequencing covered fewer than 250 trial participants: some 210 given two doses of AZD1222 and 26 given two doses of MenACWY control vaccine. Trial participants were enrolled into age subgroups of 18-55, 56-69 and 70-plus years, which contained about 150, 28 and 57 TCR-sequenced participants, respectively. Broad study findings and their caveats: Spike-specific TCR breadth and depth rose significantly after two AZD1222 doses compared with day 0 and with MenACWY recipients. In the small 56-69-year group, the increase in depth fell short of significance, most likely because of low power. Reportedly, almost half of the unique spike-specific TCRs recognized epitopes lying outside the regions that are mutated in the B.1.351 and B.1.1.7 variants. Vaccine-associated CD4 TCRs spanned the whole spike protein, with dominant responses in regions 160-218 and 743-854. Most participants were white British and females outnumbered males, and the authors suggested that clonal diversity may have been underestimated. Conclusions about previously exposed vaccinees were limited because only six AZD1222 recipients were SARS-CoV-2 seropositive at baseline. Because no day 14 peak-response samples were available, repertoires were characterized only after the peak T cell response.

Comment on this clone: Its antigen remains undetermined. No base-level quality is on record; no much larger clone is a single base apart.

The CDR3 regions of human TCRbeta chains were subjected to immunosequencing. The study's own analysis went as follows. TCRs in the repertoires were compared against a reference library of SARS-CoV-2-specific TCRs that had been generated with the MIRA antigen-specificity platform. Breadth was defined as the fraction of unique TCRs that were SARS-CoV-2-associated, and depth was defined as the fraction of total T cells that were SARS-CoV-2-associated. Using the MIRA data, each spike-specific TCR was assigned both to the spike region to which the TCR was reactive and to a CD4 or CD8 class. Log10-transformed breadth and depth values were compared by one-way ANOVA with Sidak's multiple comparisons tests. TCRdb took this table from immuneACCESS and kept in-frame rearrangements with V and J called. Such tables lack part of the clones; where checked against another copy, unresolved V genes explain under half of the gap, and the rest is unexplained. V and J calls and clone size follow that table, whereas D and trimming were derived from the DNA. This sample lists around 130,000 clones; more than 85% were detected once. The ten largest clones take up about 3% of the sample.

The time point label corresponds to: about 28 days (+/-7) after the second vaccine dose. Because spike-specific TCR depth and breadth did not differ between the two schedules, AZD1222 recipients who got a second dose at roughly 4 weeks were pooled with those who got a second dose at roughly 12 weeks. Samples from vaccinated people were obtained from the UK trials COV001 and COV002, which included a single-blind randomized controlled phase 2/3 trial of AZD1222 (ChAdOx1 nCoV-19) in healthy adults. For TCRbeta chain sequencing, PBMC samples were collected from trial participants at day 0 and at day 28 after the second dose. The germline V gene sets CDR1 to SGHDT and CDR2 to YYEEEE. Taken from cysteine to phenylalanine, the CDR3 has 14 residues. This entry keeps only the CDR3 DNA: 42 bases, framed from base 1. Deletion took 3 bases off V and 3 bases off J, with a span of 7 bases between the germline ends.

The chain was built from TRBV5-6 and TRBJ1-6, with the identity of the D gene unclear. This clonotype was sampled from an adult who received the AZD1222 COVID-19 vaccine. The material sequenced was peripheral blood, taken 28 days after the second AZD1222 dose. The DNA sequence reads TGTGCCAGCAGCTCCGTCCTCTATAATTCACCCCTCCACTTT. Its coded protein is CASSSVLYNSPLHF.